A single sample gave rise to the 11 T cell receptor beta chains below, sequenced in a study of T cell repertoires in cytomegalovirus infection (dated by TCRdb to the late 2010s). Their recognized antigens are unknown. The treatment or condition label for this specimen denotes: in vitro stimulation with specific CMV peptide epitopes to enrich CMV-specific T cells. Sequenced on an Illumina HiSeq 1500. TCRdb ran its own pipeline on the public reads, namely fastp trimming at Q25 and MiXCR clone calling, and kept in-frame beta chains. CDR3 protein sequences are deduplicated, and each keeps its most common genes and DNA. The sample profile shows roughly 350,000 distinct CDR3 sequences; just under 35% of them were found once. Roughly 14% of the sample comes from the top ten. Source: cultured PBMCs, taken from culture after CMV antigen stimulation. These receptors came from a human donor in good health (CMV status not recorded). Some clones in this sample may be carry-over from other donors' samples.

In its sample, this clonotype was seen a few times. The J gene is TRBJ2-2, the V gene TRBV11-3; TRBD2 aligns across 7 bases. This CDR3 has 16 amino acids. CDR1 SGHNT and CDR2 YENEEA come from the germline V gene. V trimming: 3 bases; J trimming: 4 bases; junction bases outside the gene matches: 8. CDR3 loop: CASSFPFQRGTGELFF. Here the CDR3 DNA reads TGTGCCAGCAGCTTCCCTTTCCAGCGGGGCACCGGGGAGCTGTTTTTT. The full variable domain, rest sourced from reference TRBV11-3 and TRBJ2-2, is EAGVVQSPRYKIIEKKQPVAFWCNPISGHNTLYWYLQNLGQGPELLIRYENEEAVDDSQLPKDRFSAERLKGVDSTLKIQPAELGDSAVYLCASSFPFQRGTGELFFGEGSRLTVL.

The rearrangement uses TRBV7-9 and TRBJ2-1; 8 positions match TRBD2. J was trimmed by 4 bases and V by 4 bases; bases with no gene match: 9. CDR1 is SEHNR and CDR2 is FQNEAQ in the germline V gene (reference sequence). CDR3 size: 16 residues. The CDR3 protein is CASSSPASGPYNEQFF. CDR3 sequence (DNA): TGTGCCAGCAGCTCCCCAGCTAGCGGGCCTTACAATGAGCAGTTCTTC.

This clonotype was recorded many times. This sequence joins TRBV19 and TRBJ2-1; 8 bases agree with TRBD2. Per germline, CDR1 LNHDA and CDR2 SQIVND (reference sequence). The CDR3 loop spans 16 amino acids. V was clipped by 1 base and J by 5 bases; unmatched bases: 7. Written as DNA, the CDR3 is TGTGCCAGTAGTATAGTTGGGCTAGCGGGTAACAATGAGCAGTTCTTC. Amino acid sequence: CASSIVGLAGNNEQFF.

The chain couples TRBV12-3 or TRBV12-4 to TRBJ2-3; 9 positions agree with TRBD2. The CDR3 is 15 residues long. V shed 0 bases and J 5 bases; nucleotides not matched to a gene: 3. The CDR3 loop reads CASSLAGLAGDTQYF. Written as DNA, the CDR3 is TGTGCCAGCAGTTTAGCGGGACTAGCCGGAGATACGCAGTATTTT.

This sequence joins TRBV7-2 and TRBJ2-7; a possible D gene is TRBD2 (5 bases). This CDR3 has 12 amino acids. CDR1 and CDR2 from the germline V gene are SGHTA and FQGNSA. Trimming took off 5 bases at V and 6 bases at J, with 11 bases between the two ends. The CDR3 sequence is CASSRRRGEQYV. CDR3 coding DNA: TGTGCCAGCAGCCGACGACGGGGCGAGCAGTACGTC.

The V gene is TRBV19, the J gene TRBJ1-5; D uncertain. V lost 7 bases and J 4 bases, leaving 17 bases between the germline ends. The CDR3 spans 15 residues. Germline loops: CDR1 LNHDA, CDR2 SQIVND (reference sequence). The CDR3 nucleotides read TGTGCCAGTATGACGGCGGCTGCCGAGAATCAGCCCCAGCATTTT. This codes for CASMTAAAENQPQHF.

In this sample, this clonotype turned up a few times. The chain couples TRBV6-1 to TRBJ1-3; 10 bases map to TRBD1. The CDR3 covers 15 residues. The V segment lost 5 bases and the J segment 2 bases; nucleotides outside the gene matches: 3. Germline CDR1 is MNHNS and CDR2 is SASEGT. The CDR3 region is CASSRQGAAGNTIYF. DNA for the CDR3: TGTGCCAGCAGTAGACAGGGGGCCGCTGGAAACACCATATATTTT.

The sample holds a few counts of this clonotype. The chain couples TRBV25-1 to TRBJ1-3, with unresolved D. Germline CDR1 reads MGHDK; CDR2 reads SYGVNS. Trimming took off 2 bases at V and 7 bases at J, with 12 bases between the two ends. The CDR3 runs to 14 residues. The CDR3, as DNA: TGTGCCAGCAGTGAACCGGGATTGGAGAACACCATATATTTT. It specifies CASSEPGLENTIYF.

There are many counts of this clonotype. This sequence joins TRBV10-1 and TRBJ2-1; 10 bases agree with TRBD2. In germline, CDR1 is WNHNN, CDR2 SYGVQD (reference sequence). J lost 8 bases, V lost 6 bases, and 16 bases had no gene match. The CDR3 has 17 residues. The DNA of the CDR3 is TGCGCCAGCAGCCAGAGAAGCGGGAGGGCCGTCGGGGATGAGCAGTTCTTC. Protein sequence: CASSQRSGRAVGDEQFF.

V gene TRBV15 combines with J gene TRBJ2-7; 12 bases are a match to TRBD1. The CDR3 length is 16 residues. Germline trimming cut 3 bases from V and 7 bases from J; bases unmatched to any gene: 10. Germline assignment: CDR1 LNHNV and CDR2 YYDKDF (reference sequence). The CDR3 loop reads CATSSAPGQGAREQYV. The CDR3 region has the DNA TGTGCCACCAGCAGTGCGCCGGGACAGGGGGCGCGTGAGCAGTACGTC.

CDR3 protein: CASSVKGQNTEAFF. The CDR3 DNA reads TGTGCCAGCAGCGTAAAGGGACAGAACACTGAAGCTTTCTTT. This chain links TRBV9 with TRBJ1-1, with a weak D call TRBD1 (6 bases). Germline V CDR1 and CDR2: SGDLS, YYNGEE. The CDR3 contains 14 residues. The germline V and J ends were trimmed by 1 base and 1 base, with 8 bases remaining between them.